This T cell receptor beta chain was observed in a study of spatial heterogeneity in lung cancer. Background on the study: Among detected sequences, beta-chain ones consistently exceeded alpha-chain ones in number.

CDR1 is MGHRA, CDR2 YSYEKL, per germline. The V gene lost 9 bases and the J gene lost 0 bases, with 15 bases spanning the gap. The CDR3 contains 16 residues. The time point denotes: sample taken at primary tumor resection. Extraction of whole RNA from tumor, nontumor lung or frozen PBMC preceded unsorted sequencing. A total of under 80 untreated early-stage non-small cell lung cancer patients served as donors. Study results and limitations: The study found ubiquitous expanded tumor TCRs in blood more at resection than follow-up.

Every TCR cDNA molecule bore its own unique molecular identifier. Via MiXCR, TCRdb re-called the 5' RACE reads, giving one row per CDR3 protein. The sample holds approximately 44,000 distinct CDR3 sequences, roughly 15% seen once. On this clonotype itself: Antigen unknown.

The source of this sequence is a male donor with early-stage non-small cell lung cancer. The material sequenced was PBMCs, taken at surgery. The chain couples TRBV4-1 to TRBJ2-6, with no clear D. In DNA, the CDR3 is TGCGCCAGTACGCGCGCCAGACTCTCTGGGGCCAACGTCCTGACTTTC. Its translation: CASTRARLSGANVLTF.